The 29 T cell receptor beta chains below all came from one sample that was sequenced in a study of blood T cell repertoires in COVID-19. Method: immunoSEQ multiplex PCR; TCRdb's copy keeps in-frame clones and lacks some. The data show 140,000 or so clones, just under 85% seen once. The sample was peripheral blood. These receptors originate from a woman of 80 years or more with acute or convalescent COVID-19.

The chain carries TRBV4-1 and TRBJ2-7; 11 bases are shared with TRBD2. Losses at the gene ends were 8 bases for V and 3 bases for J; bases not matched to a gene: 9. CDR1 is MGHRA, CDR2 YSYEKL, per germline. The CDR3 has 15 amino acids. In DNA form, the CDR3 reads TGCGCCAGCGCGGGGCTAGCGGGGGGCTACTACGAGCAGTACTTC. Protein sequence: CASAGLAGGYYEQYF.

This clone was found a few times. The J gene is TRBJ1-1, the V gene TRBV19; weak D call: TRBD1 (6 bases). The V gene lost 4 bases and the J gene lost 0 bases, with 15 bases spanning the gap. Germline V CDR1 and CDR2: LNHDA, SQIVND (reference sequence). The CDR3 consists of 16 residues. The CDR3 protein is CASSSRGRVLNTEAFF. The DNA for the CDR3 is TGTGCCAGTAGTAGCAGGGGTCGCGTACTGAACACTGAAGCTTTCTTT.

The CDR3 spells CASSLGEGYGYEQYF. The CDR3 DNA sequence: TGTGCCAGCAGCCTCGGGGAGGGGTACGGCTACGAGCAGTACTTC. The V and J genes are TRBV4-2 and TRBJ2-7, with TRBD2 matching over 7 bases. CDR3 length: 15 residues. CDR1 LGHNA and CDR2 YNFKEQ come from the germline V gene. The V segment lost 4 bases and the J segment 3 bases; nucleotides outside the gene matches: 9.

The chain uses TRBV9 and TRBJ2-1; 8 bases fit TRBD2. The CDR3 runs to 15 residues. Trimming took 3 bases from V and 3 from J; bases not matched to a gene: 5. CDR1 and CDR2 from the germline V gene are SGDLS and YYNGEE. The CDR3 DNA sequence: TGTGCCAGCAGCGAAATAGCGGGGATCTACAATGAGCAGTTCTTC. Protein sequence: CASSEIAGIYNEQFF. The full variable domain, with the rest looked up from reference TRBV9 and TRBJ2-1, is DSGVTQTPKHLITATGQRVTLRCSPRSGDLSVYWYQQSLDQGLQFLIQYYNGEERAKGNILERFSAQQFPDLHSELNLSSLELGDSALYFCASSEIAGIYNEQFFGPGTRLTVL.

The chain employs TRBV2 and TRBJ2-1; D gene unclear. The V and J ends lost 11 bases and 0 bases respectively, with 14 bases between them. The CDR3 is 14 amino acids. The germline gives CDR1 SNHLY, CDR2 FYNNEI. CDR3 nucleotide sequence: TGTGCCTCCTGTACGTCCAGCTCCTACAATGAGCAGTTCTTC. As protein: CASCTSSSYNEQFF. Together with reference TRBV2 and TRBJ2-1, the CDR3 gives the full variable domain: EPEVTQTPSHQVTQMGQEVILRCVPISNHLYFYWYRQILGQKVEFLVSFYNNEISEKSEIFDDQFSVERPDGSNFTLKIRSTKLEDSAMYFCASCTSSSYNEQFFGPGTRLTVL.

The chain has TRBV15 and TRBJ2-5; D unresolved. Trimming took 1 base from V and 9 from J, leaving 15 bases between them. Germline lookup yields CDR1 LNHNV and CDR2 YYDKDF (reference sequence). There are 14 residues in the CDR3. CDR3 DNA sequence: TGTGCCACCAGCAGAGCGCGTCAAGGAGCCCCCCAGTACTTC. Translating gives CATSRARQGAPQYF.

This clone was found a few times. The rearrangement links TRBV18 to TRBJ1-5, with a tentative D call TRBD1 (6 bases). V was pared by 3 bases and J by 6 bases, with 12 bases between. The CDR3 has 14 residues. Germline CDR1 KGHSH, CDR2 LQKENI. CDR3 in amino acids: CASSPSGGRQPQHF. The CDR3 DNA reads as TGTGCCAGCTCACCGTCGGGGGGCCGTCAGCCCCAGCATTTT.

The chain links TRBV11-2 to TRBJ2-7; 9 nucleotides agree with TRBD1. CDR1 is SGHAT and CDR2 is FQNNGV in the germline V gene. Trimming took 4 bases from V and 8 from J; bases not matched to a gene: 6. The CDR3 consists of 13 residues. The CDR3 DNA is TGTGCCAGCAGCTCGCAGGACAGGGGACAGCAGTACTTC. Residues: CASSSQDRGQQYF.

CDR3 region: CASSRNRDQPQHF. CDR3 in DNA: TGTGCCAGCAGCCGGAACAGGGATCAGCCCCAGCATTTT. The chain employs TRBV4-2 and TRBJ1-5, with D perhaps TRBD1 (6 bases). Trimming removed 4 bases at V and 5 bases at J, with 9 bases between. This CDR3 comprises 13 residues. Germline V gives CDR1 LGHNA, CDR2 YNFKEQ.

The chain has TRBV7-2 and TRBJ1-2; 9 bases map to TRBD1. Germline V gene lookup returns CDR1 SGHTA and CDR2 FQGNSA. CDR3 length: 16 amino acids. V was clipped by 5 bases and J by 3 bases; unmatched bases: 10. The chain's CDR3 is CASSPRTGGADYGYTF. The CDR3 nucleotides read TGTGCCAGCAGCCCGCGAACAGGGGGCGCCGACTATGGCTACACCTTC.

The genes are TRBV6-2 or TRBV6-3 and TRBJ2-7, with TRBD1 matching over 7 bases. Germline lookup yields CDR1 MNHEY and CDR2 SVGEGT. The CDR3 contains 15 residues. With 0 bases clipped from V and 3 bases from J, the junction kept 5 bases outside the gene matches. CDR3: CASSYSRDSRYEQYF. The CDR3 DNA follows: TGTGCCAGCAGTTACTCTCGGGACAGCCGCTACGAGCAGTACTTC.

The chain is built from TRBV27 and TRBJ1-4, with 8 bases identical to TRBD1. The length of the CDR3 is 17 residues. Trimming removed 2 bases from V and 0 bases from J; junction bases left unmatched: 5. Germline CDR1 and CDR2: MNHEY and SMNVEV (reference sequence). CDR3 DNA sequence: TGTGCCAGCAGTTTAACAGGACAGGGAGCAACTAATGAAAAACTGTTTTTT. Translation: CASSLTGQGATNEKLFF.

This chain joins TRBV5-1 and TRBJ2-7; 7 bases align to TRBD1. V dropped 5 bases and J dropped 3; count of bases not matched to a gene: 8. Germline V CDR1 and CDR2: SGHRS, YFSETQ. CDR3 size: 14 residues. The CDR3 region is CASRPSRGSYEQYF. The CDR3 nucleotides are TGCGCCAGCAGGCCCAGCAGGGGGAGCTACGAGCAGTACTTC.

V is TRBV5-1 and J is TRBJ1-2; tentative D call: TRBD1 (6 bases). The CDR3 covers 16 residues. The V and J ends lost 4 bases and 4 bases respectively, with 20 bases between them. Germline V gene lookup returns CDR1 SGHRS and CDR2 YFSETQ. CDR3: CASSLNGQTDAYGYTF. The CDR3 nucleotides are TGCGCCAGCAGCCTGAACGGACAGACCGACGCCTATGGCTACACCTTC.

V gene TRBV5-6 combines with J gene TRBJ1-3; D might be TRBD1 (5 bases). Germline-derived CDR1 and CDR2 are SGHDT and YYEEEE. The CDR3 is 15 amino acids. Trimming stripped 6 bases from V and 2 bases from J, with 15 bases between. The DNA of the CDR3 is TGTGCCAGCAACCTCAGGGACTTGGCTGGAAACACCATATATTTT. This translates into CASNLRDLAGNTIYF.

The gene calls are TRBV3-1 (or the pseudogene TRBV3-2) and TRBJ1-2; 11 bases agree with TRBD1. The V gene end was trimmed by 5 bases and the J gene end by 4 bases; junction bases not matched to a gene: 6. Germline V CDR1 and CDR2: LGHDT, YNNKEL (reference sequence). The CDR3 consists of 15 residues. The CDR3: CASSAPGTGGYGYTF. CDR3 nucleotide sequence: TGTGCCAGCAGCGCCCCCGGGACAGGGGGCTATGGCTACACCTTC.

The chain is built from TRBV7-8 and TRBJ2-7, with D uncertain. This CDR3 spans 11 amino acids. The V end lost 4 bases, the J end lost 6 bases, and 7 bases lay between the germline ends. Germline lookup yields CDR1 SGHVS and CDR2 FQNEAQ. The CDR3 nucleotides are TGTGCCAGCAGCTCCTCCCGCGAGCAGTACTTC. This translates into CASSSSREQYF.

The chain carries TRBV2 and TRBJ2-5; 10 bases are shared with TRBD2. The CDR3 is made up of 13 amino acids. The germline V gene has CDR1 SNHLY and CDR2 FYNNEI. The junction had 2 bases not matched to a gene; V was cut back by 4 bases and J by 6 bases. Written as DNA, the CDR3 is TGTGCCAGCAGTGGTAGCGGGGGGAAGACCCAGTACTTC. This encodes CASSGSGGKTQYF. Using reference TRBV2 and TRBJ2-5 for the parts outside the CDR3, the full variable domain is EPEVTQTPSHQVTQMGQEVILRCVPISNHLYFYWYRQILGQKVEFLVSFYNNEISEKSEIFDDQFSVERPDGSNFTLKIRSTKLEDSAMYFCASSGSGGKTQYFGPGTRLLVL.

The chain has TRBV11-2 and TRBJ2-1, with 7 bases matching TRBD1. The CDR3 has 15 residues. In germline, CDR1 is SGHAT, CDR2 FQNNGV. After removal of 1 base from V and 5 bases from J, the junction contained 5 bases not matched to a gene. CDR3: CASSLVRGRDNEQFF. The CDR3 region has the DNA TGTGCCAGCAGCTTAGTGAGGGGGCGGGACAATGAGCAGTTCTTC.

As concerns this clone: The sample has other DNA sequences that encode this CDR3 too. This rearrangement joins TRBV5-4 to TRBJ1-1, with TRBD1 matching over 10 bases. Germline V CDR1 and CDR2: SGHNT, YYREEE (reference sequence). Trimming cost V 4 bases and J 1 base; bases outside gene matches: 1. This CDR3 has 14 amino acids. CDR3 region: CASSRDRGNTEAFF. DNA of the CDR3: TGTGCCAGCAGCAGGGACAGGGGGAACACTGAAGCTTTCTTT.

This chain uses TRBV10-1 with TRBJ1-5, with D perhaps matching TRBD1 (5 bases). Trimming removed 7 bases at V and 4 bases at J, with 17 bases between. Germline V gene sequence: CDR1 WNHNN, CDR2 SYGVQD (reference sequence). CDR3 size: 15 residues. The chain's CDR3 is CASTPDNPRNQPQHF. The CDR3 region has the DNA TGCGCCAGCACTCCGGACAATCCAAGAAATCAGCCCCAGCATTTT.

The chain recombines TRBV5-1 with TRBJ2-2; TRBD2 matches 8 bases. V lost 0 bases and J lost 5; bases outside the gene matches: 6. Germline values: CDR1 SGHRS, CDR2 YFSETQ. This CDR3 region has 16 residues. CDR3 loop: CASSLGRGGWTGELFF. The CDR3 DNA reads as TGCGCCAGCAGCTTGGGCCGGGGGGGTTGGACCGGGGAGCTGTTTTTT.

This clone was found once. The chain uses TRBV6-4 and TRBJ2-3, with a possible D match to TRBD2 (6 bases). Germline CDR1 is MRHNA and CDR2 is SNTAGT. The germline V and J ends were trimmed by 2 bases and 3 bases, with 12 bases remaining between them. This CDR3 contains 15 residues. For the CDR3, the DNA is TGTGCCAGCAGTGACGGGGACGCGGGAACAGATACGCAGTATTTT. It yields the protein CASSDGDAGTDTQYF.

The chain uses TRBV11-2 and TRBJ2-7; D is possibly TRBD1 (6 bases). In germline, CDR1 is SGHAT, CDR2 FQNNGV. This CDR3 is built from 19 residues. V was pared by 1 base and J by 2 bases, with 24 bases between. In nucleotides, the CDR3 is TGTGCCAGCAGCTTAGTTCCCCCCACGGGGCAGGGGATCCCCTACGAGCAGTACTTC. It is translated as CASSLVPPTGQGIPYEQYF.

The rearrangement links TRBV6-6 to TRBJ1-2, with TRBD1 identical over 8 bases. Trimming at V came to 5 bases and at J to 3 bases, leaving 2 bases not matched to a gene. The germline V gene encodes CDR1 MNHNY and CDR2 SVGAGI (reference sequence). This CDR3 region has 13 residues. CDR3 nucleotide sequence: TGTGCCAGCAGTCGGGGACAGGACTATGGCTACACCTTC. Translating gives CASSRGQDYGYTF.

The chain links TRBV4-3 to TRBJ1-5; possible D gene TRBD1, 5 bases. The CDR3 sequence is 16 residues long. Germline-derived CDR1 and CDR2 are LGHNA and YSLEER. Trimming cost V 1 base and J 6 bases, with 16 bases left between them. CDR3 region: CASSQGVRLQGQPQHF. In nucleotides, the CDR3 is TGCGCCAGCAGCCAAGGAGTGAGGCTCCAGGGTCAGCCCCAGCATTTT.

The genes are TRBV7-3 and TRBJ1-1, with a possible D match to TRBD1 (6 bases). The CDR3 covers 14 residues. V was pared by 3 bases and J by 1 base, with 9 bases between. CDR1 is SGHTA, CDR2 FQGTGA, per germline. CDR3 sequence: CASSLGRGNTEAFF. CDR3 sequence (DNA): TGTGCCAGCAGCTTGGGCAGGGGGAACACTGAAGCTTTCTTT.

The sample holds a few counts of this clone. This rearrangement joins TRBV7-2 to TRBJ1-2; 9 nucleotides line up with TRBD1. V shed 1 base, J shed 6 bases, and the junction held 3 bases outside the gene matches. CDR3 size: 14 residues. The germline V gene has CDR1 SGHTA and CDR2 FQGNSA. CDR3 in DNA: TGTGCCAGCAGCTTAGAGGGACAGGGCGATGGCTACACCTTC. Translating it yields CASSLEGQGDGYTF.

The chain combines TRBV4-2 with TRBJ2-1; TRBD2 matches at 9 bases. Per the germline V gene, CDR1 is LGHNA and CDR2 is YNFKEQ. J was trimmed by 6 bases and V by 1 base; bases with no gene match: 7. The CDR3 extends over 16 amino acids. CDR3: CASSQVLAGPLNEQFF. CDR3 bases: TGTGCCAGCAGCCAAGTTCTAGCGGGGCCCCTCAATGAGCAGTTCTTC.